These 29 T cell receptor beta chains originate from one sample sequenced in a study of T cells in Graves' hyperthyroidism and ophthalmopathy. Regions amplified from RNA transcripts were the TCR beta CDR3 regions. With the HTBI primer set, the TCR CDR3 went through a first round of RT-PCR. TCRdb reprocessed the multiplex PCR reads with MiXCR, giving one entry per CDR3 protein. Found here are 92,000 or so distinct CDR3 sequences, over 50% of them singletons; the top ten hold roughly 27%. The material sequenced was blood. The receptors were gathered from a woman aged 40 to 50 with Graves' hyperthyroidism.

There are many counts of this clonotype. The V call is TRBV6-2 or TRBV6-3, the J call TRBJ1-5; a possible D gene is TRBD1 (5 bases). The CDR3 totals 16 residues. The V and J ends lost 0 bases and 6 bases respectively, with 15 bases between them. In germline, CDR1 is MNHEY, CDR2 SVGEGT. Here the CDR3 DNA reads TGTGCCAGCAGTTACTCGCTACTCAGGGTTGGTCAGCCCCAGCATTTT. It encodes CASSYSLLRVGQPQHF.

The chain employs TRBV20-1 and TRBJ2-5; possible D gene TRBD1, 6 bases. From germline, CDR1 is DFQATT and CDR2 SNEGSKA (reference sequence). The CDR3 is made up of 13 amino acids. V lost 1 base and J 9 bases, leaving 15 bases between the germline ends. The CDR3: CSARGDTYQPQYF. For the CDR3, the DNA is TGCAGTGCTAGAGGGGACACATATCAGCCCCAGTACTTC.

A note on this clonotype: It may be a read error: a sequence one base away is much more abundant. This chain uses TRBV20-1 with TRBJ1-1, with 10 nucleotides matching TRBD1. Germline trimming cut 5 bases from V and 4 bases from J; bases unmatched to any gene: 7. The CDR3 spans 14 residues. Germline CDR1 is DFQATT and CDR2 is SNEGSKA (reference sequence). CDR3 sequence reads: CSAFGQGGGTEAFF. The CDR3 nucleotides read TGCAGTGCTTTCGGACAGGGGGGGGGCACTGAAGCTTTCTTT.

This clonotype has a count of ten or more. V gene TRBV5-1 combines with J gene TRBJ1-2; no definite D call. The CDR3 contains 14 residues. Between the trimmed V and J ends, which lost 4 bases and 6 bases, there was a span of 16 bases. CDR1 and CDR2 from the germline V gene are SGHRS and YFSETQ. The CDR3 spells CASSPRRPQDGYTF. For the CDR3, the DNA is TGCGCCAGCAGCCCCCGCAGGCCGCAAGATGGCTACACCTTC. Based on the CDR3 plus reference TRBV5-1 and TRBJ1-2, the full variable domain is KAGVTQTPRYLIKTRGQQVTLSCSPISGHRSVSWYQQTPGQGLQFLFEYFSETQRNKGNFPGRFSGRQFSNSRSEMNVSTLELGDSALYLCASSPRRPQDGYTFGSGTRLTVV.

The J gene is TRBJ1-2, the V gene TRBV25-1; D unresolved. V was trimmed by 8 bases and J by 2 bases, leaving 9 bases between them. This CDR3 is 12 amino acids long. Germline CDR1 reads MGHDK; CDR2 reads SYGVNS. The CDR3 coding sequence is TGTGCCAGCTATTCCATCAACTATGGCTACACCTTC. Its protein product is CASYSINYGYTF.

This clonotype was counted many times. The gene calls are TRBV29-1 and TRBJ1-3; D ambiguous. Germline-derived CDR1 and CDR2 are SQVTM and ANQGSEA. Trimming removed 4 bases from V and 2 bases from J, with 6 bases in between. The CDR3 runs 12 residues. The chain's CDR3 is CSVGVTGNTIYF. CDR3 DNA sequence: TGCAGCGTTGGTGTTACTGGAAACACCATATATTTT.

The gene calls are TRBV11-2 and TRBJ1-4; TRBD1 is a possible D gene (5 bases). This CDR3 has 15 residues. V dropped 2 bases and J dropped 8 bases, with 15 bases sitting between them. Germline V gives CDR1 SGHAT, CDR2 FQNNGV. The CDR3 loop reads CASSLSTGEGEKLFF. CDR3 DNA sequence: TGTGCCAGCAGCTTAAGTACGGGGGAGGGGGAAAAACTGTTTTTT.

The chain is built from TRBV2 and TRBJ1-1, with TRBD1 matching 7 bases. This CDR3 comprises 15 residues. J lost 3 bases, V lost 3 bases, and 7 bases had no gene match. Germline V gene sequence: CDR1 SNHLY, CDR2 FYNNEI. CDR3 nucleotides: TGTGCCAGCAGTGATTGGGCAGGGGGAGACACTGAAGCTTTCTTT. Translating it yields CASSDWAGGDTEAFF.

The chain has TRBV7-9 and TRBJ2-6; 8 bases are a match to TRBD1. The CDR3 consists of 16 residues. Germline CDR1 reads SEHNR; CDR2 reads FQNEAQ (reference sequence). The V gene end was trimmed by 5 bases and the J gene end by 3 bases; junction bases not matched to a gene: 6. In nucleotides, the CDR3 is TGTGCCAGCAGCCAAACAGGGGGAGGTGGGGCCAACGTCCTGACTTTC. Translated, it gives CASSQTGGGGANVLTF.

This clonotype was observed once. The chain recombines TRBV6-1 with TRBJ2-3, with unresolved D. Germline values: CDR1 MNHNS, CDR2 SASEGT. Trimming pared 8 bases from V and 0 bases from J, leaving 15 bases between. The CDR3 extends over 15 amino acids. In nucleotides, the CDR3 is TGTGCCAGCTCACCCAGGACCCGCAGCACAGATACGCAGTATTTT. Its protein is CASSPRTRSTDTQYF.

This clonotype was picked up many times. This chain links TRBV12-3 or TRBV12-4 with TRBJ2-7, with TRBD2 matching 7 bases. The V segment lost 6 bases and the J segment 10 bases; nucleotides outside the gene matches: 9. The CDR3 loop spans 12 amino acids. The CDR3 nucleotides read TGTGCCAGCAGCCCCATAGCGGGTGATCAGTACTTC. It translates to CASSPIAGDQYF.

About this clonotype: The junction does not match germline at one end; this may be a read error. The chain combines TRBV7-9 with TRBJ1-4; 11 bases line up with TRBD1. This CDR3 region has 14 residues. Per the germline V gene, CDR1 is SEHNR and CDR2 is FQNEAQ (reference sequence). CDR3 amino acids: CAISPGQGGEKLFF. CDR3 in DNA: TGTGCCATCAGCCCGGGACAGGGGGGCGAAAAACTGTTTTTT.

This clonotype has a count of ten or more. This chain joins TRBV5-1 and TRBJ1-2, with 7 bases lining up with TRBD1. The V segment lost 6 bases and the J segment 5 bases; nucleotides outside the gene matches: 16. CDR1 and CDR2 from the germline V gene are SGHRS and YFSETQ. The CDR3 contains 16 residues. The CDR3 loop is CASTFLSPGQKYGYTF. CDR3 sequence (DNA): TGCGCCAGCACCTTCCTTTCCCCGGGACAGAAATATGGCTACACCTTC. The whole variable domain, remainder taken from reference TRBV5-1 and TRBJ1-2, is KAGVTQTPRYLIKTRGQQVTLSCSPISGHRSVSWYQQTPGQGLQFLFEYFSETQRNKGNFPGRFSGRQFSNSRSEMNVSTLELGDSALYLCASTFLSPGQKYGYTFGSGTRLTVV.

This clonotype was observed at least ten times. The chain uses TRBV19 and TRBJ1-5; D unclear. CDR3 size: 14 residues. Germline V gives CDR1 LNHDA, CDR2 SQIVND (reference sequence). Trimming stripped 7 bases from V and 0 bases from J, with 10 bases between. The CDR3 here is CASTTVGSNQPQHF. Here the CDR3 DNA reads TGTGCCAGTACCACCGTGGGTAGCAATCAGCCCCAGCATTTT.

The rearrangement joins TRBV12-3 or TRBV12-4 to TRBJ2-5; 14 nucleotides line up with TRBD2. V shed 5 bases and J 2 bases; nucleotides not matched to a gene: 10. The CDR3 length is 18 residues. In DNA, the CDR3 is TGTGCCAGCAGTCCGCGACTTGGACTAGCGGGAGGACAAGAGACCCAGTACTTC. Encoded protein: CASSPRLGLAGGQETQYF.

The chain employs TRBV29-1 and TRBJ2-7; the match to TRBD2 covers 12 bases. Trimming removed 7 bases from V and 5 bases from J; junction bases left unmatched: 6. Germline loops: CDR1 SQVTM, CDR2 ANQGSEA. This CDR3 is 13 amino acids long. The CDR3 DNA reads as TGCAGCGCCCGACTAGCGGGAGCTGACGAGCAGTACTTC. Its protein is CSARLAGADEQYF.

This clonotype was counted at least ten times. The rearrangement joins TRBV5-5 to TRBJ1-5, with D unclear. CDR1 is SGHKS and CDR2 is YYEKEE in the germline V gene (reference sequence). Trimming took 0 bases from V and 2 from J, leaving 9 bases between them. This CDR3 comprises 15 residues. The CDR3 coding sequence is TGTGCCAGCAGCTTGGGTTCGACCGGCAATCAGCCCCAGCATTTT. This translates into CASSLGSTGNQPQHF.

This clonotype was picked up many times. The chain's CDR3 is CASSFGAGSNTEAFF. For the CDR3, the DNA is TGTGCCAGCAGCTTTGGGGCAGGTTCGAACACTGAAGCTTTCTTT. The V gene is TRBV7-9, the J gene TRBJ1-1, with a tentative D call TRBD1 (5 bases). V dropped 3 bases and J dropped 1 base, with 12 bases sitting between them. This CDR3 is built from 15 residues. From germline, CDR1 is SEHNR and CDR2 FQNEAQ (reference sequence).

J is TRBJ1-5 and V is TRBV2; D is uncertain. The CDR3 consists of 15 residues. V was shortened by 8 bases and J by 5 bases, with 19 bases between the two germline ends. Germline V gene lookup returns CDR1 SNHLY and CDR2 FYNNEI. The CDR3 is CASAFSEFSYQPQHF. Written as DNA, the CDR3 is TGTGCCAGCGCTTTCTCTGAGTTTTCTTATCAGCCCCAGCATTTT.

This chain joins TRBV7-2 and TRBJ1-1; TRBD1 aligns across 8 bases. The CDR3 has 15 residues. CDR1 and CDR2 from the germline V gene are SGHTA and FQGNSA. V trimming: 5 bases; J trimming: 3 bases; junction bases outside the gene matches: 8. This CDR3 reads CASSITGGADTEAFF. CDR3 DNA: TGTGCCAGCAGCATAACAGGGGGTGCCGACACTGAAGCTTTCTTT.

The genes are TRBV7-8 and TRBJ1-4; 7 bases align to TRBD1. Germline lookup yields CDR1 SGHVS and CDR2 FQNEAQ. V trimming: 5 bases; J trimming: 6 bases; junction bases outside the gene matches: 3. CDR3 size: 13 residues. This CDR3 is CASSPGTDEKLFF. Written as DNA, the CDR3 is TGTGCCAGCAGCCCAGGGACAGATGAAAAACTGTTTTTT. Full variable domain (rest looked up from reference TRBV7-8 and TRBJ1-4): GAGVSQSPRYKVAKRGQDVALRCDPISGHVSLFWYQQALGQGPEFLTYFQNEAQLDKSGLPSDRFFAERPEGSVSTLKIQRTQQEDSAVYLCASSPGTDEKLFFGSGTQLSVL.

Many counts were recorded for this clonotype. The chain couples TRBV10-3 to TRBJ2-7; TRBD1 might be the D (7 bases). CDR1 is ENHRY, CDR2 SYGVKD, per germline. Trimming took 4 bases from V and 11 from J, leaving 24 bases between them. The CDR3 extends over 15 amino acids. For the CDR3, the DNA is TGTGCCATCAGTGCAACCGGGACAGCCCCTGGAGGGAAGTACTTC. As protein: CAISATGTAPGGKYF.

V gene TRBV5-1 combines with J gene TRBJ2-2; a possible D gene is TRBD2 (6 bases). The germline V and J ends were trimmed by 0 bases and 0 bases, with 12 bases remaining between them. CDR1 is SGHRS and CDR2 is YFSETQ in the germline V gene. The CDR3 runs 17 residues. CDR3 nucleotides: TGCGCCAGCAGCTTGGCCGGGGGTCACGCGAACACCGGGGAGCTGTTTTTT. Protein product: CASSLAGGHANTGELFF.

The rearrangement links TRBV20-1 to TRBJ1-2; D may be TRBD1 (5 bases). The CDR3 is 12 amino acids. V shed 3 bases and J shed 6 bases, with 11 bases lying between them. Germline loops: CDR1 DFQATT, CDR2 SNEGSKA (reference sequence). The DNA for the CDR3 is TGCAGTGCTAGCGGCAGGGAGGATGGCTACACCTTC. Translated, it gives CSASGREDGYTF.

About this clonotype itself: The CDR3 carries no conserved terminal phenylalanine or tryptophan, so it likely arises from a read error. The V and J genes are TRBV7-9 and TRBJ2-3; TRBD2 matches at 7 bases. Germline trimming cut 5 bases from V and 6 bases from J; bases unmatched to any gene: 11. CDR1 is SEHNR, CDR2 FQNEAQ, per germline (reference sequence). This CDR3 has 15 amino acids. In nucleotides, the CDR3 is TGTGCCAGCAGCACCGGGACTTTCGGGGGGGATACGCAGTATCTT. This gives the protein CASSTGTFGGDTQYL.

The rearrangement links TRBV29-1 to TRBJ2-6; 7 bases match TRBD1. V dropped 5 bases and J dropped 3; count of bases not matched to a gene: 10. CDR3 length: 16 residues. Germline CDR1 and CDR2: SQVTM and ANQGSEA. In nucleotides, the CDR3 is TGCAGCGTTACTGCAGACAGGGCGAATGGGGCCAACGTCCTGACTTTC. It codes for CSVTADRANGANVLTF.

J is TRBJ2-5 and V is TRBV20-1; the match to TRBD1 covers 9 bases. Germline CDR1 DFQATT, CDR2 SNEGSKA (reference sequence). This CDR3 has 14 residues. After removal of 6 bases from V and 4 bases from J, the junction contained 9 bases not matched to a gene. CDR3 coding DNA: TGCAGTGCCCGCGACAGGGGGAGGGGAGAGACCCAGTACTTC. Protein: CSARDRGRGETQYF.

The chain joins TRBV11-2 to TRBJ2-7; 8 bases fit TRBD1. There are 12 residues in the CDR3. V shed 3 bases, J shed 9 bases, and the junction held 4 bases outside the gene matches. Germline loops: CDR1 SGHAT, CDR2 FQNNGV. CDR3: CASSFSGGGQYF. The CDR3 DNA reads TGTGCCAGCAGCTTCTCAGGGGGCGGGCAGTACTTC.

The chain employs TRBV15 and TRBJ1-2; no definite D call. CDR1 and CDR2 (germline): LNHNV, YYDKDF (reference sequence). V lost 0 bases to trimming and J lost 6 bases, with 5 bases between them. There are 12 residues in the CDR3. DNA of the CDR3: TGTGCCACCAGCAGAGAGAGGGATGGCTACACCTTC. Its translation: CATSRERDGYTF.